Detailed here is one T cell receptor beta chain. Its antigen is not known. The data were taken from a study of Ad26.COV2.S vaccination and SARS-CoV-2 variants. Study conclusions and caveats: While placebo recipients had lower spike-specific TCR breadth, vaccine recipients had more. TCR breadth and depth analyses may have underestimated total T cell responses. In vaccinated individuals, spike-specific CD8+ and CD4+ T cell responses reportedly displayed substantial breadth. With respect to non-spike TCR breadth, vaccine and placebo recipients were similar.

Trimming took 6 bases from V and 7 from J, leaving 24 bases between them. This CDR3 is built from 16 residues. Germline CDR1 SQVTM, CDR2 ANQGSEA. Here immunoSEQ multiplex PCR was the method, and the copy in TCRdb shows in-frame clones only, minus some. The data contain 350,000 to 450,000 clones, 92% of them singletons. The sequence was collected from a human donor who had recovered from COVID-19. The gene calls are TRBV29-1 and TRBJ1-4, with D perhaps TRBD1 (5 bases). The specimen comprised peripheral blood, sampled after recovery from COVID-19. This CDR3 is CSVRGGGSEDGEKLFF. In DNA, the CDR3 is TGCAGCGTCCGCGGGGGGGGAAGTGAGGACGGTGAAAAACTGTTTTTT.